This TCR beta chain was sequenced in a study of long-term antiretroviral therapy in people with HIV. Points from the study as a whole: Repertoires with HIV possessed tighter CDR3 length spans than those of controls. Older ART regimens were possibly in use when the blood was collected between about 2003 and 2017. Even long-term ART left TRB diversity below transplant donor controls, despite gains.

Cryopreserved PBMC numbered about 0.9-11 million per sample before DNA extraction. An immunoSEQ assay, version v3.0, was performed at survey level. Here immunoSEQ multiplex PCR was the method, and the copy in TCRdb shows in-frame clones only, minus some. The table includes roughly 33,000 clones, around 97% detected once. CDR3 size: 12 residues. J lost 5 bases, V lost 3 bases, and 2 bases had no gene match. CDR1 is GTSNPN and CDR2 is SVGIG in the germline V gene (reference sequence). To note about this clone: Its antigen is currently unknown. The sample carries other DNA sequences with the same CDR3.

The sequencing here drew on unsorted PBMCs, taken 6.9 years after starting antiretroviral therapy. The receptor was derived from a young man with HIV. The rearrangement joins TRBV30 to TRBJ1-1, with 8 positions matching TRBD1. The CDR3 DNA sequence: TGTGCCTGGAGCCACAGGGGGACTGAAGCTTTCTTT. This encodes CAWSHRGTEAFF.